The present entry profiles one TCR beta chain with its context. Its antigen is not known. With 0 bases removed from V and 7 bases from J, the gap between germline ends came to 10 bases. Germline lookup yields CDR1 SGDLS and CDR2 YYNGEE. CDR3 size: 13 residues. The sample is drawn from a study of OX40 agonist ivuxolimab in advanced cancers. The overall study: Patients were dosed with the agonistic anti-OX40 (CD134) antibody ivuxolimab. The study, taken as a whole, reports: Some of the lowest clonal expansion was seen in partial responders at 0.1-3.0 mg/kg. CD8+ T cells (on average) carried more expanded clones than CD4+ T cells.

Clones were read by immunoSEQ multiplex PCR, and TCRdb kept only the in-frame ones, dropping some. This table has tens of thousands of clones, over 80% appearing once. This clonotype was sampled from an adult with an advanced solid tumor such as melanoma, head and neck, liver or kidney cancer. The chain uses TRBV9 and TRBJ1-2; D perhaps matches TRBD1 (5 bases). The sample here was CD4+ or CD8+ T cells sorted from blood, taken in a trial of the OX40 agonist ivuxolimab. The CDR3 coding sequence is TGTGCCAGCAGCGTAGGGGGGAAGCGTGGCTACACCTTC. Protein product: CASSVGGKRGYTF.